The clone carrying this T cell receptor (beta chain) was detected a few times. This sample is drawn from a study of cytomegalovirus exposure and HLA in healthy donors. Study background: Out of 150 million to 200 million T cells, an earlier analysis found fewer than 140 million unique TCR beta sequences in total.

The CDR3 is 13 amino acids. CDR1 and CDR2 (germline): SNHLY, FYNNEI. J was trimmed by 6 bases and V by 7 bases; bases with no gene match: 3. Though probably carrying unrecorded immune exposures, donors were nominally healthy at sampling. The PCR had 60 Vbeta and 13 Jbeta primers. Assay: immunoSEQ multiplex PCR; the TCRdb copy retains only in-frame clones and omits some. The table records about 37,000 clones, 74% of them present only once. The source material was PBMCs. The sequence came from a man aged 30 to 39 in good health and CMV-seronegative. The chain carries TRBV2 and TRBJ1-6; 7 bases are a match to TRBD1. In nucleotides, the CDR3 is TGTGCCAGCATGAACAGGGGTAATTCACCCCTCCACTTT. Protein: CASMNRGNSPLHF.